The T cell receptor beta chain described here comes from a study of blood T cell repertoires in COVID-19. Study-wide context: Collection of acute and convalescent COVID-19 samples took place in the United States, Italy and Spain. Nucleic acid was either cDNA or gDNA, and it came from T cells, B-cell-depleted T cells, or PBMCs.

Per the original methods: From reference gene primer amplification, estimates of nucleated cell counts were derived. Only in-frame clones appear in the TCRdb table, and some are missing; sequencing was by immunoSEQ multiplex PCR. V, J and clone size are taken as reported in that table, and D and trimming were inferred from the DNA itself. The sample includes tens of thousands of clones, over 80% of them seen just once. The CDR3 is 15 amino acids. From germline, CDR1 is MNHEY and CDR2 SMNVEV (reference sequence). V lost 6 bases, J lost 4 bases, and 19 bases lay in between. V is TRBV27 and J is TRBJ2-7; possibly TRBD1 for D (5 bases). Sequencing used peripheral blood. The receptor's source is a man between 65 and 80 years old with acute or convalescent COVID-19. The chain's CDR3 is CASSSGRADRYEQYF. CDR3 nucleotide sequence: TGTGCCAGCAGCTCCGGCAGGGCGGACCGGTACGAGCAGTACTTC.